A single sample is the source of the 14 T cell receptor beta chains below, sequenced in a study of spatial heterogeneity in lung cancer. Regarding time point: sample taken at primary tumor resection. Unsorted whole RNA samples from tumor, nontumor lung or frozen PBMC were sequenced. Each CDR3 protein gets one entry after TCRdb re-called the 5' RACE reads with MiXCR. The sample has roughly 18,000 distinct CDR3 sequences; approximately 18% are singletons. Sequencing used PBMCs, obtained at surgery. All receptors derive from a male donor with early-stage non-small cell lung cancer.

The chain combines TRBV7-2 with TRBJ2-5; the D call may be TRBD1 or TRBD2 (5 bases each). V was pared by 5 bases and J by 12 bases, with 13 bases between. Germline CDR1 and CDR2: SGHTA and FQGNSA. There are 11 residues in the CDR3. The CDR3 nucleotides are TGTGCCAGCAGCCAGGGACGGTTCGAGTACTTC. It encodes CASSQGRFEYF.

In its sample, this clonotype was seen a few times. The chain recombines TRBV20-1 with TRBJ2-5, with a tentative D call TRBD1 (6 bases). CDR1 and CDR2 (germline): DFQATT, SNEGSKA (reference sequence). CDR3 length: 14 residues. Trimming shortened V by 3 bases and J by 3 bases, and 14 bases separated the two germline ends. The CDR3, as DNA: TGCAGTGCTAGCCCCAGGGCAGGGGAAGAGACCCAGTACTTC. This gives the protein CSASPRAGEETQYF.

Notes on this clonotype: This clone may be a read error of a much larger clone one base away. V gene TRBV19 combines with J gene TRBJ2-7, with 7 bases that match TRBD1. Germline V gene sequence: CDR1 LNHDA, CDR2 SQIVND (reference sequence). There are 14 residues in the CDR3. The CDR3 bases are TGTGCCAGTAGTCACGGACAGGCCTCCTGCGAGCAGTACTTC. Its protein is CASSHGQASCEQYF.

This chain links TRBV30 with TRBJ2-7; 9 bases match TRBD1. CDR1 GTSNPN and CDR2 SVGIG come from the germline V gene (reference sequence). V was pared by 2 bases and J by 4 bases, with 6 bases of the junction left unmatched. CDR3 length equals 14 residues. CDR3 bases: TGTGCCTGGAGTCACGAGGACAGGGGATACGAGCAGTACTTC. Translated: CAWSHEDRGYEQYF.

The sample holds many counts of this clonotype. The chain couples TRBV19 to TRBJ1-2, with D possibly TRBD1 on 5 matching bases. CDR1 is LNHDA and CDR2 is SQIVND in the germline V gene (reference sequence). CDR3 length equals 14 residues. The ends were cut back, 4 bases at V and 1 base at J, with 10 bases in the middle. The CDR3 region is CASSNPDSNYGYTF. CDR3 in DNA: TGTGCCAGTAGTAACCCCGACAGTAACTATGGCTACACCTTC.

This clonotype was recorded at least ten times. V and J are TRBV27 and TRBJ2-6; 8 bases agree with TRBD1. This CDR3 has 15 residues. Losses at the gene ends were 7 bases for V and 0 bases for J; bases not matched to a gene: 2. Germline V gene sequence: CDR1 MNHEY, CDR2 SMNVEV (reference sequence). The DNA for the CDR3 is TGTGCCAGCACTACAGGGGGCTCTGGGGCCAACGTCCTGACTTTC. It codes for CASTTGGSGANVLTF. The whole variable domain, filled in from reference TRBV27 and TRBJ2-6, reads EAQVTQNPRYLITVTGKKLTVTCSQNMNHEYMSWYRQDPGLGLRQIYYSMNVEVTDKGDVPEGYKVSRKEKRNFPLILESPSPNQTSLYFCASTTGGSGANVLTFGAGSRLTVL.

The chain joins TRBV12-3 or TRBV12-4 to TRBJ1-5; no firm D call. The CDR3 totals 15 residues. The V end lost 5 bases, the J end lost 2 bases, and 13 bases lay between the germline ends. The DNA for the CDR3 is TGTGCCAGCAGTCCGAAAGGGATCGGCAATCAGCCCCAGCATTTT. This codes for CASSPKGIGNQPQHF.

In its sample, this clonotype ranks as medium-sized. CDR3 amino acids: CASLSMNTEAFF. DNA of the CDR3: TGTGCCAGCCTTAGTATGAACACTGAAGCTTTCTTT. The chain is built from TRBV7-9 and TRBJ1-1; no clear D gene. Trimming took off 8 bases at V and 0 bases at J, with 7 bases between the two ends. The CDR3 has 12 amino acids. Germline V gene lookup returns CDR1 SEHNR and CDR2 FQNEAQ (reference sequence).

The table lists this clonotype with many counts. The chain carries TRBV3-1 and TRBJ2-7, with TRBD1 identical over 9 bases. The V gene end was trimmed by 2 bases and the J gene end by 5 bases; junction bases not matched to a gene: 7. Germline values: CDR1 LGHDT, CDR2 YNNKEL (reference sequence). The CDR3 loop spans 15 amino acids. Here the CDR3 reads CASSQFGTGSDEQYF. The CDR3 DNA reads TGTGCCAGCAGCCAATTTGGGACAGGGAGCGACGAGCAGTACTTC.

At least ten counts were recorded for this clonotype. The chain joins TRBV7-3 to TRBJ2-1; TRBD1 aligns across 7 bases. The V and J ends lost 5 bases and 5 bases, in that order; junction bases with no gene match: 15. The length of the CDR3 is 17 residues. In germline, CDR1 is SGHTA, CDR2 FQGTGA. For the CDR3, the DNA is TGTGCCAGCAGCCTCAAGGGTGGACAGGAAAACCACAATGAGCAGTTCTTC. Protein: CASSLKGGQENHNEQFF.

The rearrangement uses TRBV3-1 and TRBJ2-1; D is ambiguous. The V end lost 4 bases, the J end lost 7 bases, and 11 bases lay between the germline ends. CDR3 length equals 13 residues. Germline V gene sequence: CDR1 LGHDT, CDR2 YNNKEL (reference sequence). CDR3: CASSPDLLNEQFF. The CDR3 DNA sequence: TGTGCCAGCAGCCCGGACCTCCTGAATGAGCAGTTCTTC.

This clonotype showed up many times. The CDR3 bases are TGTGCCAGCAGCTTAATACTGAACACTGAAGCTTTCTTT. It is translated as CASSLILNTEAFF. The chain recombines TRBV7-2 with TRBJ1-1; D gene ambiguous. Trimming shortened V by 2 bases and J by 0 bases, and 4 bases separated the two germline ends. The germline gives CDR1 SGHTA, CDR2 FQGNSA. The CDR3 has 13 residues.

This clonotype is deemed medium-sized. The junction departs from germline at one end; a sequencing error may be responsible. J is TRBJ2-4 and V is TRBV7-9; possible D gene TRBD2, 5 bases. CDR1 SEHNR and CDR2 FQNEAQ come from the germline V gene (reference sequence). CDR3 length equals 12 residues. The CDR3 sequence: CASSFDLVEVIF. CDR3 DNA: TGTGCCAGCAGCTTTGATCTGGTGGAGGTAATCTTC.

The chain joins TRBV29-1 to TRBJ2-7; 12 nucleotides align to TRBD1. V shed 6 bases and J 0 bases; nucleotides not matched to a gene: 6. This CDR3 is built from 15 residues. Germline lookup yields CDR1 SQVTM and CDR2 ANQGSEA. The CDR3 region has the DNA TGCAGCGTCAGAGGGACAGGGGGCACCTCCTACGAGCAGTACTTC. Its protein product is CSVRGTGGTSYEQYF.